This T cell receptor (beta chain) originates from a study of T-cell memory formation after mild COVID-19. Points from the study as a whole: Certain responding clones were present in pre-infection memory, suggesting participation of cross-reactive memory. Mainly CM and EM harbored the contracting CD4+ clones; mainly EMRA harbored the CD8+ ones.

A word on this clonotype: Its antigen is currently unknown.

The CDR3 has 14 amino acids. V dropped 4 bases and J dropped 6; count of bases not matched to a gene: 1. CDR1 and CDR2 from the germline V gene are MNHEY and SMNVEV (reference sequence). After 5'RACE with constant-segment primers, TCR alpha and TCR beta cDNA libraries carrying sample barcodes and UMIs were obtained. MiXCR, run by TCRdb on the 5' RACE reads, gives a single entry per CDR3 protein. Of 80,000 to 130,000 distinct CDR3 sequences in the sample, over 8.5% were seen once. The clonotype was recovered from a man between 18 and 35 years old who had mild COVID-19 (a few samples of this study predate the infection). Cell type and time point are not known. The chain recombines TRBV27 with TRBJ2-2, with 11 nucleotides matching TRBD2. The specimen sequenced was PBMCs or a T cell subset sorted from them (not recorded which). The CDR3 bases are TGTGCCAGCAGTTCGGGACTAGCGGCCGGGGAGCTGTTTTTT. Its protein product is CASSSGLAAGELFF.